This T cell receptor beta chain was obtained from a study of T cells after yellow fever vaccination. TCRdb re-derived calls from the 5' RACE reads in MiXCR, one entry per CDR3 protein. The data contain 300,000 or so distinct CDR3 sequences, approximately 10% of them singletons. Trimming shortened V by 0 bases and J by 0 bases, and 7 bases separated the two germline ends. This CDR3 comprises 15 residues. The germline gives CDR1 SGHRS, CDR2 YFSETQ. This chain joins TRBV5-1 and TRBJ1-5; no clear D gene. The source of this sequence is a man aged 18 to 29 who received the YFV17D yellow fever vaccine. Source: CD4+ T cells sorted from PBMCs, taken 5 days after the yellow fever booster vaccination. This CDR3 reads CASSLDISSNQPQHF. The CDR3 DNA sequence: TGCGCCAGCAGCTTGGACATATCTAGCAATCAGCCCCAGCATTTT.